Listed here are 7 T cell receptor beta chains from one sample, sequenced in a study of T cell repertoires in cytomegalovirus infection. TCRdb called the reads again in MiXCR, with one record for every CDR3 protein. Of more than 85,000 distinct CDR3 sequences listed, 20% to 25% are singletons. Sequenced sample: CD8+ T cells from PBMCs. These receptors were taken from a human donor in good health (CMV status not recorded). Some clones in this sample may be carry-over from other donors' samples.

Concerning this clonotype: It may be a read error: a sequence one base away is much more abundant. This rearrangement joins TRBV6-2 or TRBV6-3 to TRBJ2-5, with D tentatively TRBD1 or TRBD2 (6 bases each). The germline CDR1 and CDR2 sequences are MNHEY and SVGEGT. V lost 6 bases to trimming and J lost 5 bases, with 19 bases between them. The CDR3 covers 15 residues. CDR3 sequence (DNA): TGTGCCAGCAGCGAAAGGGAGCGGAGGGGGGAGACCCAGTACTTC. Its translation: CASSERERRGETQYF.

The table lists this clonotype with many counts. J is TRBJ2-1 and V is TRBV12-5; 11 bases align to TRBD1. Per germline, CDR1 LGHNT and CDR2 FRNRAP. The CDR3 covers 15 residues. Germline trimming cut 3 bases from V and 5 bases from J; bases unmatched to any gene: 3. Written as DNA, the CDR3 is TGTGCTAGTGGTTTCCCGGGACAGGGGGACAATGAGCAGTTCTTC. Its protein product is CASGFPGQGDNEQFF.

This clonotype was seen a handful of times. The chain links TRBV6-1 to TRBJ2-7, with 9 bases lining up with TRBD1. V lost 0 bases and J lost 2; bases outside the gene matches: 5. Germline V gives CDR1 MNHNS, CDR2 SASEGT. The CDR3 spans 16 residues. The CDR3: CASSEARGTGPYEQYF. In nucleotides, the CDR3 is TGTGCCAGCAGTGAAGCGAGGGGGACAGGGCCCTACGAGCAGTACTTC.

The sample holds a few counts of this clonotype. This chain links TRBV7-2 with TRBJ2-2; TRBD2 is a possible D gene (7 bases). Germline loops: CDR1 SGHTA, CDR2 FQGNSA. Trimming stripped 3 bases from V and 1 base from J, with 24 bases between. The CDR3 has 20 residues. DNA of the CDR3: TGTGCCAGCAGCTTTAAGGGGGGGATCGACCCTTCGGGGAACACCGGGGAGCTGTTTTTT. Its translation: CASSFKGGIDPSGNTGELFF. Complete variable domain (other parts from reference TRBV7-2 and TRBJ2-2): GAGVSQSPSNKVTEKGKDVELRCDPISGHTALYWYRQSLGQGLEFLIYFQGNSAPDKSGLPSDRFSAERTGGSVSTLTIQRTQQEDSAVYLCASSFKGGIDPSGNTGELFFGEGSRLTVL.

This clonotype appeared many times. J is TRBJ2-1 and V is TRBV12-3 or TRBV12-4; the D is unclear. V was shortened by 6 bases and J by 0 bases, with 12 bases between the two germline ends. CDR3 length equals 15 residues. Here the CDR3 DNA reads TGTGCCAGCAGCCCCGACGGAAGCTCCTACAATGAGCAGTTCTTC. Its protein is CASSPDGSSYNEQFF.

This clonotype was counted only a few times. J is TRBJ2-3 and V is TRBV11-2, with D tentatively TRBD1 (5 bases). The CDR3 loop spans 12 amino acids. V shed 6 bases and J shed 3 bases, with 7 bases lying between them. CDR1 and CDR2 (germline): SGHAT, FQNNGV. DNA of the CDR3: TGTGCCAGCAGACGACAGACAGATACGCAGTATTTT. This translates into CASRRQTDTQYF.

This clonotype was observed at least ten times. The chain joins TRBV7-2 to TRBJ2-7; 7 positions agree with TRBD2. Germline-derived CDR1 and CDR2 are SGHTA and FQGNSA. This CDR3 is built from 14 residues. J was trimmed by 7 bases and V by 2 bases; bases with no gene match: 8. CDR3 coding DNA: TGTGCCAGCAGCTTAAATCGGGACTACAATGAGCAGTACTTC. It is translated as CASSLNRDYNEQYF.